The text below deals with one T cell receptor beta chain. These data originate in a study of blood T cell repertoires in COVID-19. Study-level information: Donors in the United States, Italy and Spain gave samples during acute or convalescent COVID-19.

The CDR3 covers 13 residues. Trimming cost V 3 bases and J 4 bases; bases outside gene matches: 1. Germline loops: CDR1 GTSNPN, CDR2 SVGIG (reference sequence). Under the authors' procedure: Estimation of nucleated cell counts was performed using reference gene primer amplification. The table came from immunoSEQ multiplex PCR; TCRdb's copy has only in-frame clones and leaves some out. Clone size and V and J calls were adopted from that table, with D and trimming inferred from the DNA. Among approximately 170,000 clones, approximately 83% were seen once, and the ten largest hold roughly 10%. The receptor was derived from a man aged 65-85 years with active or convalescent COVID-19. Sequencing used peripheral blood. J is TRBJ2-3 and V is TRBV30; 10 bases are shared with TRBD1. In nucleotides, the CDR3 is TGTGCCTGGAGGGGGACAGGGGCAGATACGCAGTATTTT. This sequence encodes CAWRGTGADTQYF. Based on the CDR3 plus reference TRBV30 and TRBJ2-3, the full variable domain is SQTIHQWPATLVQPVGSPLSLECTVEGTSNPNLYWYRQAAGRGLQLLFYSVGIGQISSEVPQNLSASRPQDRQFILSSKKLLLSDSGFYLCAWRGTGADTQYFGPGTRLTVL.